This T cell receptor (beta chain) was recovered during a study of T cell changes during pregnancy in multiple sclerosis. This clone showed up just once. Germline CDR1 and CDR2: ENHRY and SYGVKD. The CDR3 is made up of 14 amino acids. V was clipped by 4 bases and J by 4 bases, with 11 bases between them. Only in-frame clones appear in the TCRdb table, and some are missing; sequencing was by immunoSEQ multiplex PCR. The sample includes tens of thousands of clones, just over 85% seen only once; the top ten take 0.95% to 1.5%. The specimen was CD4+ T cells from peripheral blood mononuclear cells, collected in the second trimester of pregnancy. This chain uses TRBV10-3 with TRBJ2-1; weak D call: TRBD2 (6 bases). The sequence derives from a female donor with multiple sclerosis, enrolled in a pregnancy study. The CDR3 here is CAISGGSGYNEQFF. As DNA, the CDR3 is TGTGCCATCAGTGGGGGGAGCGGGTACAATGAGCAGTTCTTC.